The TCR beta chain described here comes from a study of T cell clones after liver transplantation. In the study overall: Tolerant meant at least one year fully off immunosuppression without liver enzymes above twice normal. Timepoints were pre-transplant, pre-withdrawal, and after withdrawal was completed or failed.

Method: immunoSEQ multiplex PCR; TCRdb's copy keeps in-frame clones and lacks some. This sample has about 99,000 clones, with about 81% found just once. V lost 6 bases and J lost 5, with 20 bases in between. CDR1 and CDR2 from the germline V gene are SGHRS and YFSETQ. The CDR3 length is 15 residues. CD3+CD4+ and CD3+CD8+ cells were FACS-sorted from thawed unstimulated PBMCs. The chain carries TRBV5-1 and TRBJ1-2; no definite D call. This receptor was obtained from a human patient who received a liver transplant. Some T cells may be graft donor cells. The sample was CD4+ T cells from blood, taken 45 to 50 months after liver transplant. CDR3: CASTTGMPFGYGYTF. The CDR3 coding sequence is TGCGCCAGCACCACGGGGATGCCGTTTGGTTATGGCTACACCTTC.